The 5 T cell receptor beta chains listed next were all sequenced from one sample in a study of T cell responses to AZD1222 COVID-19 vaccine. Here immunoSEQ multiplex PCR was the method, and the copy in TCRdb shows in-frame clones only, minus some. This sample has 150,000 to 250,000 clones, with just over 90% found just once. The sample in question was peripheral blood, obtained 28 days after the second AZD1222 dose. The receptors derive from an adult who received the AZD1222 COVID-19 vaccine.

The chain couples TRBV9 to TRBJ1-3; 8 nucleotides match TRBD1. The CDR3 sequence is 16 residues long. J gave up 4 bases and V 4 bases, and 10 bases lay outside the gene matches. Germline V gene sequence: CDR1 SGDLS, CDR2 YYNGEE. CDR3 nucleotides: TGTGCCAGCAGCTTGGGACACAGGGGGATGGGAAACACCATATATTTT. The encoded protein is CASSLGHRGMGNTIYF.

The chain uses TRBV5-4 and TRBJ1-2, with D possibly TRBD1 on 5 matching bases. The germline V gene encodes CDR1 SGHNT and CDR2 YYREEE (reference sequence). This CDR3 comprises 16 residues. Trimming shortened V by 4 bases and J by 2 bases, and 18 bases separated the two germline ends. This CDR3 is CASSLIQRRGNYGYTF. As DNA, the CDR3 is TGTGCCAGCAGCCTTATCCAGCGGAGGGGAAACTATGGCTACACCTTC.

The rearrangement joins TRBV27 to TRBJ1-1; no clear D. Germline V lookup: CDR1 MNHEY, CDR2 SMNVEV (reference sequence). V lost 5 bases and J 1 base, leaving 11 bases between the germline ends. The length of the CDR3 is 14 residues. This chain's CDR3 is CASSRQVWNTEAFF. The CDR3, as DNA: TGTGCCAGCAGTCGCCAGGTATGGAACACTGAAGCTTTCTTT.

This rearrangement joins TRBV7-2 to TRBJ2-6, with D possibly matching TRBD2 (5 bases). Trimming took 2 bases from V and 4 from J, leaving 12 bases between them. Germline CDR1 and CDR2: SGHTA and FQGNSA. CDR3 length equals 16 residues. The CDR3 reads CASSLLLGSGANVLTF. The CDR3 DNA sequence: TGTGCCAGCAGCTTACTTTTAGGGAGCGGGGCCAACGTCCTGACTTTC.

V gene TRBV5-1 combines with J gene TRBJ1-6; the match to TRBD1 covers 7 bases. The V gene end was trimmed by 0 bases and the J gene end by 6 bases; junction bases not matched to a gene: 9. The CDR3 covers 17 residues. The V gene's germline CDR1 is SGHRS and CDR2 YFSETQ. Here the CDR3 reads CASSLVGGAVGNSPLHF. CDR3 DNA: TGCGCCAGCAGCTTGGTAGGGGGCGCGGTGGGTAATTCACCCCTCCACTTT.